The present entry profiles one T cell receptor (beta chain) with its context. The antigen remains undetermined. This entry comes from a study of long-term antiretroviral therapy in people with HIV. Findings of the study overall: Blood sampling spanned 2004 to 2017, possibly under older ART regimens. No data on ART adherence, viral resistance or therapy changes. Clones showing expansion before ART dominated the repertoire at all time points.

The assay, immunoSEQ v3.0, was run at survey level. Repertoires were generated with immunoSEQ multiplex PCR, while TCRdb's copy carries only in-frame clones and drops some. The profile shows roughly 28,000 clones, about 89% of them singletons. CDR1 SGDLS and CDR2 YYNGEE come from the germline V gene. V was pared by 7 bases and J by 8 bases, with 19 bases between. The CDR3 consists of 14 residues. Specimens carried about 0.85-10 million cryopreserved PBMC before DNA extraction. The chain links TRBV9 to TRBJ2-1; tentative D call: TRBD2 (7 bases). The material sequenced was unsorted PBMCs, taken 3.1 years after starting antiretroviral therapy. This sequence was found in a man in his late teens or twenties with HIV. CDR3 protein: CASSSEGGGYEQFF. The CDR3 DNA sequence: TGTGCCAGCTCTTCAGAGGGGGGAGGGTATGAGCAGTTCTTC.